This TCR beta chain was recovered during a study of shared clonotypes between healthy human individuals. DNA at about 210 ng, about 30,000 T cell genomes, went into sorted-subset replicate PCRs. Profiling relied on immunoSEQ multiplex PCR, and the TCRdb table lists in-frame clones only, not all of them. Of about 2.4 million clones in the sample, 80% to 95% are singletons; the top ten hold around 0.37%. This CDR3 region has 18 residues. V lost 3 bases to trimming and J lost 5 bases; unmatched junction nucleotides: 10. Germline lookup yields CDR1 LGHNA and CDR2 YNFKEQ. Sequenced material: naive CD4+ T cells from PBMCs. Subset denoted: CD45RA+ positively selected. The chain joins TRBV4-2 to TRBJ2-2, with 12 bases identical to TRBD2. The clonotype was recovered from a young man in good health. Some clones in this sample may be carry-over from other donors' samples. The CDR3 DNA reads TGTGCCAGCAGCCATTCATCTGGACTAGCGGGAACAACCGGGGAGCTGTTTTTT. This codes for CASSHSSGLAGTTGELFF.